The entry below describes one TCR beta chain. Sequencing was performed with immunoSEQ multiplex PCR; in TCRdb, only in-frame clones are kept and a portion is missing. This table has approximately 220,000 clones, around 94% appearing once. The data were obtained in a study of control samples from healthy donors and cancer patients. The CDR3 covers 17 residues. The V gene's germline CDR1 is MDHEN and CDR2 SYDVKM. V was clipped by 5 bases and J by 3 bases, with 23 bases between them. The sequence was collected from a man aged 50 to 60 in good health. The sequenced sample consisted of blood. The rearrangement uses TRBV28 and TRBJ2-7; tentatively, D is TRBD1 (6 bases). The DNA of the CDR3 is TGTGCCAGCAGTCCCGCCCCCCAGGGGCCCCTCGTCTACGAGCAGTACTTC. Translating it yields CASSPAPQGPLVYEQYF.